This T cell receptor beta chain emerged from a study of cytomegalovirus exposure and HLA in healthy donors. On the study more broadly: Inside one of the first data releases sat about 85 million unique TCRs taken from HLA-typed donors. Study-level results: Most of the TCR beta V segments (in an earlier analysis) were productive either about 87% or about 30% of the time.

This clone was seen a single time. Its antigen is as yet unknown. Trimming at V came to 5 bases and at J to 2 bases, leaving 4 bases not matched to a gene. This CDR3 contains 14 residues. Germline-derived CDR1 and CDR2 are SGHVS and FQNEAQ. Researchers ran the PCR with 60 Vbeta and 13 Jbeta primers. Libraries were prepared by immunoSEQ multiplex PCR; TCRdb keeps only in-frame clonotypes and omits some of them. The sample includes 95,000 to 100,000 clones, 75% of them seen just once. Source material: PBMCs. The TCR sequence derives from a man aged 45-65 years in good health and CMV-seronegative. The chain joins TRBV7-8 to TRBJ2-5, with TRBD1 identical over 8 bases. DNA for the CDR3: TGTGCCAGCAGCGAGGACAGGGTACAAGAGACCCAGTACTTC. This translates into CASSEDRVQETQYF.